One sample yielded the 31 T cell receptor beta chains listed below, sequenced in a study of identical twins. A single record per CDR3 protein comes from TCRdb applying MiXCR to the 5' RACE reads. The data contain under 500,000 distinct CDR3 sequences, around 15% of them singletons. The same sample was also studied in work on yellow fever vaccine responses in identical twins.

The sample consisted of CD4+ T cells sorted from blood. The receptors shown here come from a young woman in good health.

This clonotype was counted between two and nine times. The J gene is TRBJ1-5, the V gene TRBV6-6, with D unclear. With 11 bases removed from V and 3 bases from J, the gap between germline ends came to 8 bases. This CDR3 is 11 amino acids long. Germline V gene data show CDR1 as MNHNY and CDR2 as SVGAGI (reference sequence). The CDR3 DNA reads TGTGCCGGCGGGATCAATCAGCCCCAGCATTTT. Translated: CAGGINQPQHF.

In its sample, this clonotype was seen a few times. The chain links TRBV11-3 to TRBJ1-1; D is undetermined. V lost 6 bases and J lost 0, with 8 bases in between. There are 13 residues in the CDR3. Germline V gene sequence: CDR1 SGHNT, CDR2 YENEEA. In DNA form, the CDR3 reads TGTGCCAGCAGTTATCAGGTGAACACTGAAGCTTTCTTT. Translated, it gives CASSYQVNTEAFF.

There are many counts of this clonotype. V gene TRBV7-3 combines with J gene TRBJ2-5, with D possibly TRBD1 on 6 matching bases. CDR1 and CDR2 from the germline V gene are SGHTA and FQGTGA. This CDR3 region has 13 residues. The V gene lost 2 bases and the J gene lost 4 bases, with 8 bases spanning the gap. DNA for the CDR3: TGTGCCAGCAGCTTAGCCAGGGGAGAGACCCAGTACTTC. Translating it yields CASSLARGETQYF.

Many counts were recorded for this clonotype. J is TRBJ2-7 and V is TRBV7-6; D ambiguous. The CDR3 extends over 12 amino acids. In germline, CDR1 is SGHVS, CDR2 FNYEAQ. Trimming removed 5 bases at V and 2 bases at J, with 7 bases between. CDR3 loop: CASSQPPYEQYF. The DNA for the CDR3 is TGTGCCAGCAGCCAACCACCCTACGAGCAGTACTTC.

This clonotype turned up a few times. This chain connects TRBV27 to TRBJ2-2, with TRBD2 as a possible D gene (6 bases). The germline gives CDR1 MNHEY, CDR2 SMNVEV (reference sequence). This CDR3 has 15 amino acids. Trimming removed 5 bases from V and 0 bases from J, with 10 bases in between. CDR3 region: CASSHGLTNTGELFF. CDR3 DNA sequence: TGTGCCAGCAGTCATGGACTAACGAACACCGGGGAGCTGTTTTTT.

This chain joins TRBV6-6 and TRBJ2-7; weak D call: TRBD1 (5 bases). CDR1 MNHNY and CDR2 SVGAGI come from the germline V gene (reference sequence). CDR3 length: 13 amino acids. The V gene lost 2 bases and the J gene lost 7 bases, with 12 bases spanning the gap. CDR3 coding DNA: TGTGCCAGCAGTTACGACAGCGCGACGGAGCAGTACTTC. The encoded protein is CASSYDSATEQYF.

V is TRBV28 and J is TRBJ1-4; 8 bases are shared with TRBD1. The CDR3 spans 15 residues. CDR1 MDHEN and CDR2 SYDVKM come from the germline V gene. The V gene end was trimmed by 5 bases and the J gene end by 7 bases; junction bases not matched to a gene: 9. CDR3 coding DNA: TGTGCCAGCAGTATCTATGGGACAGGAGGTGAAAAACTGTTTTTT. It encodes CASSIYGTGGEKLFF.

The chain employs TRBV5-1 and TRBJ1-5, with 7 nucleotides matching TRBD1. CDR1 is SGHRS, CDR2 YFSETQ, per germline. V trimming: 0 bases; J trimming: 5 bases; junction bases outside the gene matches: 5. The CDR3 spans 15 residues. CDR3 coding DNA: TGCGCCAGCAGCTTGGAGCCAGGGGGACATCAGCCCCAGCATTTT. Encoded protein: CASSLEPGGHQPQHF.

The chain links TRBV5-1 to TRBJ2-7, with 10 bases lining up with TRBD1. Germline V gene sequence: CDR1 SGHRS, CDR2 YFSETQ. The trim removed 4 bases at V and 2 bases at J, leaving 6 bases unmatched. CDR3 length: 15 residues. The CDR3: CASSVTGQGPYEQYF. The CDR3 DNA is TGCGCCAGCAGCGTAACGGGACAGGGGCCCTACGAGCAGTACTTC.

The chain employs TRBV20-1 and TRBJ1-1, with a possible D match to TRBD1 (6 bases). Per the germline V gene, CDR1 is DFQATT and CDR2 is SNEGSKA (reference sequence). V was trimmed by 3 bases and J by 4 bases, leaving 12 bases between them. CDR3 length: 13 residues. Here the CDR3 DNA reads TGCAGTGCTAGGGGGGGCACAGCCACTGAAGCTTTCTTT. Protein: CSARGGTATEAFF.

In this sample, this clonotype turned up a few times. V and J are TRBV2 and TRBJ2-7; D is ambiguous. CDR3 length: 11 residues. The germline V and J ends were trimmed by 4 bases and 7 bases, with 8 bases remaining between them. Germline values: CDR1 SNHLY, CDR2 FYNNEI. The CDR3 loop is CASSVESEQYF. CDR3 nucleotides: TGTGCCAGCAGTGTGGAATCAGAGCAGTACTTC.

This clonotype was found a few times. This chain uses TRBV28 with TRBJ2-3; tentatively, D is TRBD1 (5 bases). V was cut by 6 bases and J by 2 bases, with 15 bases left in between. This CDR3 spans 15 amino acids. Germline CDR1 MDHEN, CDR2 SYDVKM. The DNA of the CDR3 is TGTGCCAGCAGCCCCAACAGGATAGACACAGATACGCAGTATTTT. Translating it yields CASSPNRIDTDTQYF.

The chain employs TRBV5-1 and TRBJ2-1, with 8 bases lining up with TRBD1. Trimming removed 0 bases from V and 6 bases from J; junction bases left unmatched: 8. The germline V gene encodes CDR1 SGHRS and CDR2 YFSETQ. The CDR3 has 16 amino acids. The CDR3 protein is CASSLAGQGAVNEQFF. CDR3 in DNA: TGCGCCAGCAGCTTGGCCGGGCAGGGGGCGGTCAATGAGCAGTTCTTC.

J is TRBJ1-6 and V is TRBV3-1, with D possibly being TRBD1 (6 bases). The CDR3 covers 15 residues. Trimming took 2 bases from V and 6 from J, leaving 11 bases between them. CDR1 and CDR2 (germline): LGHDT, YNNKEL (reference sequence). CDR3 amino acids: CASSQPTGTNSPLHF. The CDR3 DNA sequence: TGTGCCAGCAGCCAACCCACAGGGACTAATTCACCCCTCCACTTT. The whole variable domain, remainder taken from reference TRBV3-1 and TRBJ1-6, is DTAVSQTPKYLVTQMGNDKSIKCEQNLGHDTMYWYKQDSKKFLKIMFSYNNKELIINETVPNRFSPKSPDKAHLNLHINSLELGDSAVYFCASSQPTGTNSPLHFGNGTRLTVT.

This clonotype was counted ten times or more. V usage is TRBV7-2 and J usage is TRBJ1-5; possibly TRBD1 for D (6 bases). V was clipped by 4 bases and J by 0 bases, with 7 bases between them. Germline loops: CDR1 SGHTA, CDR2 FQGNSA. The CDR3 totals 14 residues. This CDR3 is CASSSGDSNQPQHF. CDR3 nucleotide sequence: TGTGCCAGCAGCTCAGGGGATAGCAATCAGCCCCAGCATTTT.

This clonotype showed up many times. This chain connects TRBV11-2 to TRBJ2-2; tentatively, D is TRBD1 or TRBD2 (5 bases each). Germline V gene sequence: CDR1 SGHAT, CDR2 FQNNGV. This CDR3 contains 16 residues. V was shortened by 3 bases and J by 2 bases, with 13 bases between the two germline ends. DNA of the CDR3: TGTGCCAGCAGCTTCGCTCACGGGGCTAACACCGGGGAGCTGTTTTTT. Translating gives CASSFAHGANTGELFF.

The gene calls are TRBV6-2 or TRBV6-3 and TRBJ1-4; D not resolved. In germline, CDR1 is MNHEY, CDR2 SVGEGT. This CDR3 has 12 amino acids. Trimming took 7 bases from V and 6 from J, leaving 9 bases between them. DNA of the CDR3: TGTGCCAGCAACCGGGCCGATGAAAAACTGTTTTTT. Residues: CASNRADEKLFF.

V is TRBV3-1 and J is TRBJ2-7; 10 nucleotides align to TRBD2. Germline CDR1 is LGHDT and CDR2 is YNNKEL (reference sequence). The junction had 15 bases not matched to a gene; V was cut back by 4 bases and J by 6 bases. This CDR3 is built from 17 residues. The CDR3: CASSPMGLARNRGEQYF. The CDR3 DNA follows: TGTGCCAGCAGCCCCATGGGACTAGCGAGGAACCGTGGCGAGCAGTACTTC.

In this sample, this clonotype turned up a few times. V usage is TRBV6-5 and J usage is TRBJ2-7; possibly TRBD1 or TRBD2 for D (7 bases each). CDR3 length equals 17 residues. The V end lost 0 bases, the J end lost 4 bases, and 19 bases lay between the germline ends. The germline gives CDR1 MNHEY, CDR2 SVGAGI. As DNA, the CDR3 is TGTGCCAGCAGTTACTCGGTCGCAGGGGGGGCGAAATACGAGCAGTACTTC. Translated: CASSYSVAGGAKYEQYF.

This clonotype was seen only a few times. The chain recombines TRBV12-3 or TRBV12-4 with TRBJ1-4; a possible D gene is TRBD1 (5 bases). Trimming took 4 bases from V and 5 from J, leaving 11 bases between them. The CDR3 is 14 amino acids. The CDR3 protein is CASSSQGANEKLFF. The CDR3 region has the DNA TGTGCCAGCAGTTCCCAGGGCGCCAATGAAAAACTGTTTTTT.

V is TRBV12-3 or TRBV12-4 and J is TRBJ2-7; D ambiguous. The CDR3 is 12 amino acids. V lost 4 bases and J lost 7, with 11 bases in between. This chain's CDR3 is CASSSRLGEQYF. CDR3 bases: TGTGCCAGCAGTTCCCGCTTGGGGGAGCAGTACTTC.

This clonotype was detected only once. The CDR3 DNA follows: TGTGCCAGCAGTGAAAGGCTAGCGGGAAGCACAGATACGCAGTATTTT. It specifies CASSERLAGSTDTQYF. The rearrangement joins TRBV2 to TRBJ2-3; the match to TRBD2 covers 9 bases. CDR3 length: 16 residues. J gave up 0 bases and V 2 bases, and 3 bases lay outside the gene matches. In germline, CDR1 is SNHLY, CDR2 FYNNEI.

Only a few counts were recorded for this clonotype. This chain links TRBV4-1 with TRBJ2-7; 10 bases map to TRBD1. Per the germline V gene, CDR1 is MGHRA and CDR2 is YSYEKL. V lost 1 base to trimming and J lost 4 bases; unmatched junction nucleotides: 22. CDR3 length: 21 amino acids. CDR3 sequence (DNA): TGCGCCAGCAGCCAAGTCCACGCTACTCCCTCTCGGGACAGGGGTTTTTACGAGCAGTACTTC. Translating gives CASSQVHATPSRDRGFYEQYF.

This clonotype has a handful of counts. This chain connects TRBV5-1 to TRBJ2-1, with 11 nucleotides matching TRBD2. The V gene's germline CDR1 is SGHRS and CDR2 YFSETQ. J was trimmed by 6 bases and V by 4 bases; bases with no gene match: 6. There are 15 residues in the CDR3. CDR3 in amino acids: CASSPRGLAVNEQFF. The CDR3 DNA reads TGCGCCAGCAGCCCGAGGGGACTAGCGGTCAATGAGCAGTTCTTC.

This rearrangement joins TRBV20-1 to TRBJ2-5; 9 bases line up with TRBD2. Germline-derived CDR1 and CDR2 are DFQATT and SNEGSKA (reference sequence). The CDR3 extends over 16 amino acids. Germline trimming cut 3 bases from V and 2 bases from J; bases unmatched to any gene: 10. CDR3 coding DNA: TGCAGTGCTAGTGGTTTGTCGCGGGGGGGGCAAGAGACCCAGTACTTC. This encodes CSASGLSRGGQETQYF.

This clonotype has a handful of counts. The chain links TRBV15 to TRBJ2-3; 11 nucleotides match TRBD2. CDR1 and CDR2 (germline): LNHNV, YYDKDF (reference sequence). With 3 bases clipped from V and 4 bases from J, the junction kept 3 bases outside the gene matches. The CDR3 covers 15 residues. This CDR3 is CATSSRTSGPDTQYF. CDR3 bases: TGTGCCACCAGCAGTAGGACTAGCGGGCCAGATACGCAGTATTTT.

This clonotype was recorded once. This sequence joins TRBV30 and TRBJ2-1, with TRBD1 identical over 8 bases. There are 18 residues in the CDR3. The trim removed 6 bases at V and 6 bases at J, leaving 22 bases unmatched. Looked up from germline, CDR1 is GTSNPN and CDR2 is SVGIG (reference sequence). Here the CDR3 DNA reads TGTGCCTGCACCCACACCCGTCTCGACAGGGGAAGGGGCAATGAGCAGTTCTTC. Translation: CACTHTRLDRGRGNEQFF.

V usage is TRBV12-3 or TRBV12-4 and J usage is TRBJ1-4; no clear D. The CDR3 sequence is 15 residues long. Between the trimmed V and J ends, which lost 6 bases and 4 bases, there was a span of 15 bases. The CDR3 is CASRPGLRDNEKLFF. The CDR3 DNA reads TGTGCCAGCAGGCCGGGTCTCAGAGATAATGAAAAACTGTTTTTT.

The chain is built from TRBV10-3 and TRBJ2-1; 11 positions agree with TRBD2. Germline CDR1 reads ENHRY; CDR2 reads SYGVKD. J gave up 7 bases and V 4 bases, and 0 bases lay outside the gene matches. The CDR3 sequence is 13 residues long. CDR3 coding DNA: TGTGCCATCAGTGGACTAGCGGGAAATGAGCAGTTCTTC. This encodes CAISGLAGNEQFF.

This clonotype was counted many times. The rearrangement uses TRBV6-1 and TRBJ2-1; TRBD2 agrees at 8 bases. V gave up 4 bases and J gave up 8 bases; unmatched junction bases: 4. This CDR3 has 13 residues. Germline CDR1 reads MNHNS; CDR2 reads SASEGT. This CDR3 is CASSGLARHEQFF. CDR3 nucleotides: TGTGCCAGCAGTGGACTAGCGAGGCATGAGCAGTTCTTC.

DNA of the CDR3: TGTGCCACCAGTGCCGAAGTCCGGGGGAAGTATGGCTACACCTTC. As protein: CATSAEVRGKYGYTF. The genes are TRBV24-1 and TRBJ1-2, with D maybe TRBD1 (5 bases). The CDR3 extends over 15 amino acids. The V gene's germline CDR1 is KGHDR and CDR2 SFDVKD. V lost 5 bases, J lost 5 bases, and 17 bases lay in between.